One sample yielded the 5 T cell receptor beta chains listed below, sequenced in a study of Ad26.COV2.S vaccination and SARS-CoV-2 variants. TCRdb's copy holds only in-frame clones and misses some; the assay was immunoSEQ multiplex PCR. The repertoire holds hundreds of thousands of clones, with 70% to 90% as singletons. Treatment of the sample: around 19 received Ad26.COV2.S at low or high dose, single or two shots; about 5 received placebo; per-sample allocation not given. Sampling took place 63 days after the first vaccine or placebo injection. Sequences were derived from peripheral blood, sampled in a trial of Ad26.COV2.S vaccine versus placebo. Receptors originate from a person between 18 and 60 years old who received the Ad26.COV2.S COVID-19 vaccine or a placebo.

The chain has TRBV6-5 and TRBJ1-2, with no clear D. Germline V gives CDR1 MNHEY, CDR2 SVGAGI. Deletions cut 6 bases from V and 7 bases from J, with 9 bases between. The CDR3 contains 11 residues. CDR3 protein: CASRHRGGYTF. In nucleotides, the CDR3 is TGTGCCAGCAGACATAGAGGTGGCTACACCTTC.

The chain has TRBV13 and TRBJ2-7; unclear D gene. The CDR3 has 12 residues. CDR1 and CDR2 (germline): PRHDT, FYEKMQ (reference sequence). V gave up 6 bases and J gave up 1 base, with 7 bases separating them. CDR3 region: CASRKGSYEQYF. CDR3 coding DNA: TGTGCCAGCAGGAAGGGTTCCTACGAGCAGTACTTC.

The CDR3 coding sequence is TGTGCCTGGAGTGTATATGCGAGCTCTGGAAACACCATATATTTT. It yields the protein CAWSVYASSGNTIYF. The J gene is TRBJ1-3, the V gene TRBV30; D is ambiguous. Germline lookup yields CDR1 GTSNPN and CDR2 SVGIG (reference sequence). Trimming stripped 0 bases from V and 0 bases from J, with 9 bases between. This CDR3 contains 15 residues. The whole variable domain, filled in from reference TRBV30 and TRBJ1-3, reads SQTIHQWPATLVQPVGSPLSLECTVEGTSNPNLYWYRQAAGRGLQLLFYSVGIGQISSEVPQNLSASRPQDRQFILSSKKLLLSDSGFYLCAWSVYASSGNTIYFGEGSWLTVV.

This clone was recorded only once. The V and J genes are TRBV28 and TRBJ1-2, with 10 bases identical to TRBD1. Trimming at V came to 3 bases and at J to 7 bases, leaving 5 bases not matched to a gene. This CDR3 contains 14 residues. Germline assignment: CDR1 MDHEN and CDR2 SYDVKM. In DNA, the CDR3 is TGTGCCAGCAGTTTGACAGGGGGCGCATCTGGCTACACCTTC. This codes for CASSLTGGASGYTF.

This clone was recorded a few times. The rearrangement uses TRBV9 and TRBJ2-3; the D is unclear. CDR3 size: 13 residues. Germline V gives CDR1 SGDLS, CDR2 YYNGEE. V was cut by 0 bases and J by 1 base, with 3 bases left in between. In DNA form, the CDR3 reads TGTGCCAGCAGCGTAGAGGGCACAGATACGCAGTATTTT. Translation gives CASSVEGTDTQYF.